Presented here are 30 T cell receptor beta chains from one specimen sequenced in a study of shared clonotypes between healthy human individuals. TCRdb's copy holds only in-frame clones and misses some; the assay was immunoSEQ multiplex PCR. Of around 690,000 clones listed, 90% were seen once; the top ten hold roughly 36%. Sequenced sample: memory CD8+ T cells from PBMCs. The sample's subset: CD45RO+ cells pooled with CCR7-negative TemRA cells. These receptors were obtained from a man younger than 35 in good health. Some clones in this sample may be carry-over from other donors' samples.

This clone was recorded only once. The gene calls are TRBV29-1 and TRBJ2-1; tentative D call: TRBD2 (6 bases). The V and J ends lost 3 bases and 6 bases respectively, with 18 bases between them. The CDR3 loop spans 15 amino acids. The germline CDR1 and CDR2 sequences are SQVTM and ANQGSEA. Here the CDR3 DNA reads TGCAGCGTTGACAGCCACCCGATGGGAGGCAATGAGCAGTTCTTC. Translation gives CSVDSHPMGGNEQFF.

The rearrangement links TRBV7-8 to TRBJ2-1, with D possibly being TRBD1 (7 bases). The CDR3 consists of 14 residues. CDR1 and CDR2 from the germline V gene are SGHVS and FQNEAQ. Deletions cut 4 bases from V and 15 bases from J, with 22 bases between. CDR3: CASSSGPGGPSPFF. The CDR3 DNA follows: TGTGCCAGCAGCTCGGGACCAGGGGGGCCCAGCCCGTTCTTC.

The chain employs TRBV11-3 and TRBJ2-7, with D unresolved. Trimming took 2 bases from V and 1 from J, leaving 9 bases between them. Germline V gene data show CDR1 as SGHNT and CDR2 as YENEEA. The CDR3 is made up of 14 amino acids. Here the CDR3 reads CASSLSPESYEQYF. The CDR3 DNA sequence: TGTGCCAGCAGCTTATCCCCAGAATCCTACGAGCAGTACTTC.

The chain is built from TRBV27 and TRBJ1-5, with D possibly TRBD1 on 5 matching bases. Trimming shortened V by 5 bases and J by 1 base, and 21 bases separated the two germline ends. Per germline, CDR1 MNHEY and CDR2 SMNVEV (reference sequence). The CDR3 length is 18 residues. CDR3 DNA sequence: TGTGCCAGCAGTCCCCTCCGGGACTTTCCGGGGAGCAATCAGCCCCAGCATTTT. Its translation is CASSPLRDFPGSNQPQHF.

The chain combines TRBV27 with TRBJ2-3; 9 nucleotides match TRBD2. The V gene's germline CDR1 is MNHEY and CDR2 SMNVEV (reference sequence). The CDR3 loop spans 15 amino acids. V lost 2 bases to trimming and J lost 2 bases; unmatched junction nucleotides: 2. The CDR3: CASSLAGGNTDTQYF. DNA for the CDR3: TGTGCCAGCAGTTTAGCGGGAGGGAACACAGATACGCAGTATTTT.

This clone was observed a few times. The chain uses TRBV5-1 and TRBJ1-1; 7 positions agree with TRBD1. V lost 4 bases, J lost 7 bases, and 7 bases stayed unmatched. This CDR3 is built from 13 residues. Germline V gene lookup returns CDR1 SGHRS and CDR2 YFSETQ. DNA for the CDR3: TGCGCCAGCAGCGTTGGGGGGACAGTTGAAGCTTTCTTT. It is translated as CASSVGGTVEAFF.

The chain is built from TRBV15 and TRBJ2-3; D ambiguous. From germline, CDR1 is LNHNV and CDR2 YYDKDF (reference sequence). V gave up 0 bases and J gave up 3 bases, with 7 bases separating them. The CDR3 contains 14 residues. CDR3 sequence: CATSRDSQTDTQYF. In DNA form, the CDR3 reads TGTGCCACCAGCAGAGATAGCCAGACAGATACGCAGTATTTT.

This CDR3 reads CASSLGHRGQPQHF. The CDR3 DNA sequence: TGTGCCAGCAGCTTGGGACACAGGGGCCAGCCCCAGCATTTT. This chain uses TRBV5-6 with TRBJ1-5; TRBD1 agrees at 7 bases. CDR3 length equals 14 residues. V gave up 0 bases and J gave up 7 bases; unmatched junction bases: 4. Germline-derived CDR1 and CDR2 are SGHDT and YYEEEE.

The chain is built from TRBV2 and TRBJ2-3; tentative D call: TRBD2 (6 bases). Germline lookup yields CDR1 SNHLY and CDR2 FYNNEI. The CDR3 is 16 residues long. The V and J ends lost 7 bases and 0 bases respectively, with 17 bases between them. The CDR3 DNA follows: TGTGCCAGCACATACCGGGACTCCTTCAGCACAGATACGCAGTATTTT. It is translated as CASTYRDSFSTDTQYF.

The chain recombines TRBV28 with TRBJ1-2; 8 positions agree with TRBD1. The CDR3 extends over 16 amino acids. Germline V gene data show CDR1 as MDHEN and CDR2 as SYDVKM. V lost 5 bases and J lost 5; bases outside the gene matches: 13. The CDR3: CASSPTGANRVYGYTF. CDR3 DNA sequence: TGTGCCAGCAGTCCGACAGGGGCTAATCGGGTATATGGCTACACCTTC.

The chain combines TRBV7-9 with TRBJ1-1; maybe TRBD1 (5 bases). Germline-derived CDR1 and CDR2 are SEHNR and FQNEAQ (reference sequence). This CDR3 is 16 amino acids long. Trimming took off 1 base at V and 0 bases at J, with 12 bases between the two ends. The CDR3 loop reads CASSLVVVRVNTEAFF. The CDR3 nucleotides are TGTGCCAGCAGCTTAGTCGTGGTCAGGGTGAACACTGAAGCTTTCTTT. Drawing the rest from reference TRBV7-9 and TRBJ1-1, the complete variable domain is DTGVSQNPRHKITKRGQNVTFRCDPISEHNRLYWYRQTLGQGPEFLTYFQNEAQLEKSRLLSDRFSAERPKGSFSTLEIQRTEQGDSAMYLCASSLVVVRVNTEAFFGQGTRLTVV.

The chain employs TRBV9 and TRBJ2-3, with 13 bases that match TRBD2. The CDR3 runs to 15 residues. V shed 3 bases and J 4 bases; nucleotides not matched to a gene: 2. Germline V lookup: CDR1 SGDLS, CDR2 YYNGEE. In DNA form, the CDR3 reads TGTGCCAGCAGCGCCGGGACTAGCGGGGCAGATACGCAGTATTTT. It encodes CASSAGTSGADTQYF.

The chain combines TRBV12-2 with TRBJ2-3; the listed D gene, TRBD1, was not tested against the DNA. TRBV12-2 is annotated as a pseudogene. This CDR3 comprises 14 residues. The CDR3 region is CASRLASSTDTQYF. The CDR3 nucleotides are TGTGCAAGTCGCTTGGCATCTAGCACAGATACGCAGTATTTT.

The sample holds one count of this clone. The J gene is TRBJ1-3, the V gene TRBV7-2; the D gene is possibly TRBD1 (5 bases). The CDR3 length is 15 residues. Germline V lookup: CDR1 SGHTA, CDR2 FQGNSA. Trimming shortened V by 5 bases and J by 2 bases, and 13 bases separated the two germline ends. The DNA of the CDR3 is TGTGCCAGCAGCCTTCAAACAGGAGCTGGAAACACCATATATTTT. Its protein product is CASSLQTGAGNTIYF.

This clone was detected many times. V gene TRBV23-1 combines with J gene TRBJ2-7, with D perhaps matching TRBD2 (6 bases). TRBV23-1 is an ORF; its function is uncertain. There are 14 residues in the CDR3. The ends were cut back, 0 bases at V and 3 bases at J, with 9 bases in the middle. Written as DNA, the CDR3 is TGCGCCAGCAGTCAATCTTCCGGGAGCTACGAGCAGTACTTC. This translates into CASSQSSGSYEQYF.

The chain has TRBV4-2 and TRBJ1-2, with TRBD1 as a possible D gene (5 bases). CDR3 length: 14 amino acids. Germline assignment: CDR1 LGHNA and CDR2 YNFKEQ. Trimming stripped 7 bases from V and 6 bases from J, with 18 bases between. The CDR3 is CASTNIGTDNGYTF. CDR3 coding DNA: TGTGCCAGCACAAACATCGGGACCGACAATGGCTACACCTTC.

This clone has just one count. The gene calls are TRBV5-8 and TRBJ1-4; D not certain. V dropped 5 bases and J dropped 7 bases, with 15 bases sitting between them. Germline V gives CDR1 SGHTS, CDR2 YDEGEE. The CDR3 extends over 14 amino acids. CDR3 loop: CASSPDTSGEKLFF. As DNA, the CDR3 is TGTGCCAGCAGTCCGGATACATCCGGTGAAAAACTGTTTTTT.

The rearrangement uses TRBV10-1 and TRBJ2-1, with 7 bases fitting TRBD1. This CDR3 region has 16 residues. Germline V gene lookup returns CDR1 WNHNN and CDR2 SYGVQD (reference sequence). V gave up 0 bases and J gave up 7 bases; unmatched junction bases: 9. The CDR3 here is CASSESGRGISNEQFF. The CDR3 DNA follows: TGCGCCAGCAGTGAGTCGGGCAGGGGGATCTCAAATGAGCAGTTCTTC.

The chain recombines TRBV5-1 with TRBJ2-4; 11 bases agree with TRBD1. Germline loops: CDR1 SGHRS, CDR2 YFSETQ. V dropped 6 bases and J dropped 1; count of bases not matched to a gene: 6. The CDR3 is 16 residues long. In DNA form, the CDR3 reads TGCGCCAGCACCCGGACAGGGGGCGGCGCCAAAAACATTCAGTACTTC. Its translation is CASTRTGGGAKNIQYF.

In its sample, this clone was seen once. The rearrangement links TRBV7-9 to TRBJ1-1; D is ambiguous. The V gene lost 3 bases and the J gene lost 0 bases, with 8 bases spanning the gap. The CDR3 length is 14 residues. Germline V CDR1 and CDR2: SEHNR, FQNEAQ (reference sequence). The CDR3 loop is CASSLTEMNTEAFF. In DNA, the CDR3 is TGTGCCAGCAGCTTGACGGAAATGAACACTGAAGCTTTCTTT.

This clone was observed a single time. J is TRBJ2-7 and V is TRBV27; D is uncertain. The germline gives CDR1 MNHEY, CDR2 SMNVEV (reference sequence). Trimming left V 4 bases short and J 5 bases short, with 12 bases between. The CDR3 is 13 amino acids. The CDR3 protein is CASSSRTPDEQYF. The CDR3 DNA reads as TGTGCCAGCAGTTCTAGGACCCCCGACGAGCAGTACTTC.

This clone has more than one count but fewer than ten. V usage is TRBV30 and J usage is TRBJ1-1; 9 bases are shared with TRBD1. J was trimmed by 4 bases and V by 5 bases; bases with no gene match: 17. The germline V gene has CDR1 GTSNPN and CDR2 SVGIG (reference sequence). The CDR3 totals 17 residues. CDR3 sequence (DNA): TGTGCCTGGGGGCCTGGGACAGGGCTTTTGGGAGGCACTGAAGCTTTCTTT. It translates to CAWGPGTGLLGGTEAFF. Together with reference TRBV30 and TRBJ1-1, the CDR3 gives the full variable domain: SQTIHQWPATLVQPVGSPLSLECTVEGTSNPNLYWYRQAAGRGLQLLFYSVGIGQISSEVPQNLSASRPQDRQFILSSKKLLLSDSGFYLCAWGPGTGLLGGTEAFFGQGTRLTVV.

As to this clone: In the same sample, other DNA sequences code for this CDR3. The chain carries TRBV29-1 and TRBJ2-7; D is ambiguous. V was shortened by 4 bases and J by 4 bases, with 5 bases between the two germline ends. This CDR3 is built from 10 residues. The germline V gene encodes CDR1 SQVTM and CDR2 ANQGSEA. DNA for the CDR3: TGCAGCGTTGTAATTTACGAGCAGTACTTC. Its protein product is CSVVIYEQYF.

V usage is TRBV11-2 and J usage is TRBJ2-7, with D uncertain. The CDR3 loop spans 15 amino acids. In germline, CDR1 is SGHAT, CDR2 FQNNGV. Trimming left V 0 bases short and J 6 bases short, with 15 bases between. The CDR3 protein is CASSLDLSRLREQYF. The CDR3 DNA follows: TGTGCCAGCAGCTTAGATCTAAGTCGGCTACGCGAGCAGTACTTC.

The rearrangement joins TRBV7-2 to TRBJ2-7, with a tentative D call TRBD1 (7 bases). CDR3 length: 14 residues. CDR1 and CDR2 from the germline V gene are SGHTA and FQGNSA. V was cut by 5 bases and J by 1 base, with 12 bases left in between. The CDR3 protein is CASSETGRSYEQYF. The CDR3 DNA reads TGTGCCAGCAGCGAGACAGGGAGGTCCTACGAGCAGTACTTC.

The V and J genes are TRBV4-2 and TRBJ1-1; D is perhaps TRBD1 (5 bases). The V gene lost 4 bases and the J gene lost 0 bases, with 12 bases spanning the gap. CDR1 is LGHNA, CDR2 YNFKEQ, per germline. This CDR3 contains 15 residues. CDR3 in amino acids: CASSPGQALNTEAFF. The CDR3 DNA reads TGTGCCAGCAGCCCAGGGCAGGCGTTGAACACTGAAGCTTTCTTT.

This sequence joins TRBV10-3 and TRBJ2-3; D possibly matches TRBD1 or TRBD2 (5 bases each). Trimming pared 4 bases from V and 2 bases from J, leaving 10 bases between. This CDR3 is built from 14 residues. Germline CDR1 ENHRY, CDR2 SYGVKD. For the CDR3, the DNA is TGTGCCATCAGTGCTCGAGGGGTCACAGATACGCAGTATTTT. Translated, it gives CAISARGVTDTQYF.

The J gene is TRBJ2-2, the V gene TRBV10-2, with D hard to call. The CDR3 spans 13 residues. Trimming removed 0 bases from V and 4 bases from J, with 3 bases in between. Germline lookup yields CDR1 WSHSY and CDR2 SAAADI. DNA for the CDR3: TGCGCCAGCAGTGAGTCCGGCACCGGGGAGCTGTTTTTT. It encodes CASSESGTGELFF.

The V gene is TRBV13, the J gene TRBJ1-4; D possibly corresponds to TRBD1 (5 bases). From germline, CDR1 is PRHDT and CDR2 FYEKMQ (reference sequence). V was pared by 1 base and J by 3 bases, with 9 bases between. CDR3 size: 15 residues. The CDR3, as DNA: TGTGCCAGCAGCTTAGCGGGGCATGCTAATGAAAAACTGTTTTTT. It translates to CASSLAGHANEKLFF.

This clone was detected only once. This sequence joins TRBV9 and TRBJ2-2; 7 positions match TRBD2. Germline V CDR1 and CDR2: SGDLS, YYNGEE. The CDR3 runs to 16 residues. Trimming removed 0 bases from V and 5 bases from J; junction bases left unmatched: 7. The CDR3 protein is CASSVEGGPYTGELFF. The CDR3 bases are TGTGCCAGCAGCGTAGAGGGAGGGCCATATACCGGGGAGCTGTTTTTT.